The present TCR beta chain was sequenced within a study of blood T cell repertoires in COVID-19. In the original processing: From reference gene primer amplification, estimates of nucleated cell counts were derived. This table comes from immunoSEQ multiplex PCR, and its TCRdb copy is limited to in-frame clones, with some not included. The V and J calls and clone size come from that table; D and trimming were worked out from the DNA. The sample consists of tens of thousands of clones, 75% to 90% of them appearing once. Germline assignment: CDR1 SGHAT and CDR2 FQNNGV. The ends lost 4 bases at V and 2 bases at J; junction bases unmatched: 5. The CDR3 runs to 15 residues.

This TCR was sampled from a male donor with acute or convalescent COVID-19. The chain links TRBV11-2 to TRBJ2-1; 7 bases map to TRBD1. Sequenced: peripheral blood. The CDR3 protein is CASSSDRATYNEQFF. For the CDR3, the DNA is TGTGCCAGCAGCTCCGACAGGGCCACCTACAATGAGCAGTTCTTC.